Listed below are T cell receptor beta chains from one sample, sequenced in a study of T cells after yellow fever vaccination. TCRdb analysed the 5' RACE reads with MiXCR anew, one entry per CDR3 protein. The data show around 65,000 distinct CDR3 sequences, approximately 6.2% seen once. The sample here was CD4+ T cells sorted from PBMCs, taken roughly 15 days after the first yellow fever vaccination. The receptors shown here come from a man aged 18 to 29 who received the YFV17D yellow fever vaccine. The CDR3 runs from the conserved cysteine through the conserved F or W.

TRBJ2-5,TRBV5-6,CASSPRALGSQYF
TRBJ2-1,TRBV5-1,CASSLWNPSEQFF
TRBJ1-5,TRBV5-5,CASSLALASLPQHF
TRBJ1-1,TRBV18,CASSTQGYDTEAFF
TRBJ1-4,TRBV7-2,CASSLGSTTNEKLFF
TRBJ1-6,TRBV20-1,CSARDGGGPRNSPLHF
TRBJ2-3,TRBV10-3,CAIRDSSTDTQYF
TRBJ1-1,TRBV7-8,CASSFLGEAFF
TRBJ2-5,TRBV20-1,CSAGRTVQETQYF
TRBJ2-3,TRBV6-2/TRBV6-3,CASSQQRGGPYTQYF
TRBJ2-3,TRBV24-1,CATSGKGLDTQYF
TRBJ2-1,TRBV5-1,CASSFDQSSYNEQFF